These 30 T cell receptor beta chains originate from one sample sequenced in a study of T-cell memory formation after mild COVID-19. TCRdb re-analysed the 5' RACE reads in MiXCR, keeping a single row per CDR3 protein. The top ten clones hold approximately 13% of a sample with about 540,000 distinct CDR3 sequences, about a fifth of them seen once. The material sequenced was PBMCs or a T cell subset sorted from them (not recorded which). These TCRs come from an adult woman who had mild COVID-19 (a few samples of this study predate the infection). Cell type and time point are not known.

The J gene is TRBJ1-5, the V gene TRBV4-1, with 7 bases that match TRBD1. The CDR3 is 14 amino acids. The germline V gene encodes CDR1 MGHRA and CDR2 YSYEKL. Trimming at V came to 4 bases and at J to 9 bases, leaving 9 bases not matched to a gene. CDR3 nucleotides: TGCGCCAGCAGCCCGACAGGGACAGTGGGGCCCCAGCATTTT. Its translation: CASSPTGTVGPQHF.

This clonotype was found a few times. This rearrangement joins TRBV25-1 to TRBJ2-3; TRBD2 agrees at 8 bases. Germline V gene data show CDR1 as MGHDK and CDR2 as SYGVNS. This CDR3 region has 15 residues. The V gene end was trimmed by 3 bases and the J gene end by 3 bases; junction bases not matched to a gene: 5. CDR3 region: CASSDPGGVTDTQYF. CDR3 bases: TGTGCCAGCAGTGATCCGGGGGGGGTTACAGATACGCAGTATTTT.

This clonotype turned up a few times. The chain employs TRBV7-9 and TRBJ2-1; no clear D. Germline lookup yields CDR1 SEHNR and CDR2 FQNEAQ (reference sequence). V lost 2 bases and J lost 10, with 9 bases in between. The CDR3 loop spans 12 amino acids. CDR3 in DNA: TGTGCCAGCAGCTTACTGGAAACAGAGCAGTTCTTC. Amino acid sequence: CASSLLETEQFF.

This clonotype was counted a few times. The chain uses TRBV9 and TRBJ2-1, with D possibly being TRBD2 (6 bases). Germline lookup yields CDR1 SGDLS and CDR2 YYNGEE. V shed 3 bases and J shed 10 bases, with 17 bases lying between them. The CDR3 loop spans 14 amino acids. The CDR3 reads CASSARLGAGEQFF. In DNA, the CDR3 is TGTGCCAGCAGCGCCCGACTTGGCGCGGGAGAGCAGTTCTTC.

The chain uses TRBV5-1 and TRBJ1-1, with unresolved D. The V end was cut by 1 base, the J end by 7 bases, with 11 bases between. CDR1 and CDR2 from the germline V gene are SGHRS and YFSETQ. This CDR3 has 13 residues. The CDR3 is CASSLHRGIEAFF. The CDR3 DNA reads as TGCGCCAGCAGCTTGCATCGGGGAATTGAAGCTTTCTTT.

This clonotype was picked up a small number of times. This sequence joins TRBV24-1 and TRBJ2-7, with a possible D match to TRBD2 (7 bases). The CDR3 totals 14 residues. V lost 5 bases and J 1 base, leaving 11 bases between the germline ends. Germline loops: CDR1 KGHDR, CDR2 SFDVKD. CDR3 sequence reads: CATSAGGLSYEQYF. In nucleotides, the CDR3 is TGTGCCACCAGTGCCGGGGGGCTTTCCTACGAGCAGTACTTC.

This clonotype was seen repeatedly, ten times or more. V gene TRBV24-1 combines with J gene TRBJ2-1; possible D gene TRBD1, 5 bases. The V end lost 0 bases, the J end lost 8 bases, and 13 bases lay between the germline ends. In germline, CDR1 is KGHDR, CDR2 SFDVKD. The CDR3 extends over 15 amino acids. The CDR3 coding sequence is TGTGCCACCAGTGATTTGGGCAGCAAGGGGCATGAGCAGTTCTTC. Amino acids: CATSDLGSKGHEQFF.

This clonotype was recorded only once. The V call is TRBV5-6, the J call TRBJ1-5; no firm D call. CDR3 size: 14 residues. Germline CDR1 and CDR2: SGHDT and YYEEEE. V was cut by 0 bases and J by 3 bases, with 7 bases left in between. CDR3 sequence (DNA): TGTGCCAGCAGCTTGGGGAGGCCCAATCAGCCCCAGCATTTT. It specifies CASSLGRPNQPQHF.

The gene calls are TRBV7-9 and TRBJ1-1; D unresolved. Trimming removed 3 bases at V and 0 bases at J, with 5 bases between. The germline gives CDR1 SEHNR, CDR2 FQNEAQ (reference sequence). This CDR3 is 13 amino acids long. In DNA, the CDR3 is TGTGCCAGCAGCTTCCCCGTGAACACTGAAGCTTTCTTT. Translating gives CASSFPVNTEAFF.

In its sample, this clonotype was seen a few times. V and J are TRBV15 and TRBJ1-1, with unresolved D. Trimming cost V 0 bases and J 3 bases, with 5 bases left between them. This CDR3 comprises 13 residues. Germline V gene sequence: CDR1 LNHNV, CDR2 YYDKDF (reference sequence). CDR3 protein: CATSREVYTEAFF. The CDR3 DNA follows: TGTGCCACCAGCAGAGAAGTTTACACTGAAGCTTTCTTT.

The CDR3 loop is CASSSIRTGGRINTGELFF. DNA of the CDR3: TGTGCCAGCAGTTCGATAAGGACAGGGGGCAGAATTAACACCGGGGAGCTGTTTTTT. This sequence joins TRBV12-3 or TRBV12-4 and TRBJ2-2; 11 positions match TRBD1. The CDR3 spans 19 residues. The ends lost 4 bases at V and 2 bases at J; junction bases unmatched: 12.

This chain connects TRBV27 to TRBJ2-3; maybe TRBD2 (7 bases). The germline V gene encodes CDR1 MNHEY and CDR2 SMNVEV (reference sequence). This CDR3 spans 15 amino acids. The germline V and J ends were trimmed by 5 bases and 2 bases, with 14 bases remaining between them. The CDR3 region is CASSRGGPNTDTQYF. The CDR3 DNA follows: TGTGCCAGCAGTCGCGGGGGCCCAAACACAGATACGCAGTATTTT.

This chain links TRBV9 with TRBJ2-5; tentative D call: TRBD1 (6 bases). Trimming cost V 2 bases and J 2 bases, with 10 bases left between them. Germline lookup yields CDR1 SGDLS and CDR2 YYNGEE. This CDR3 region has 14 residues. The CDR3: CASSVGQTQETQYF. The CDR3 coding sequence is TGTGCCAGCAGCGTCGGACAGACTCAAGAGACCCAGTACTTC.

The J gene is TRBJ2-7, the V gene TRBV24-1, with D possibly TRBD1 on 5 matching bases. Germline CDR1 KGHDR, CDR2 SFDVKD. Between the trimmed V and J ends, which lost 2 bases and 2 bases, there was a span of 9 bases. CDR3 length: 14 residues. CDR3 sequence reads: CATSDSRQTYEQYF. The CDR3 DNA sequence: TGTGCCACCAGTGATTCTCGACAGACCTACGAGCAGTACTTC.

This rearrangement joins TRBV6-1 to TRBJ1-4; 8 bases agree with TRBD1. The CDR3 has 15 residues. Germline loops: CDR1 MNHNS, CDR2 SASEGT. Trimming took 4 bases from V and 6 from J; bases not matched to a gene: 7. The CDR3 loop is CASSAQGTGDEKLFF. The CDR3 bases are TGTGCCAGCAGTGCGCAAGGGACAGGTGATGAAAAACTGTTTTTT.

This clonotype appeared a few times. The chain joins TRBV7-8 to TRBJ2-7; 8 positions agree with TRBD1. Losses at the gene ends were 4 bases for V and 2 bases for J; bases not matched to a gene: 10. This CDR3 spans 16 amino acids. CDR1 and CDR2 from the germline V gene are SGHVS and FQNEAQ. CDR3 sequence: CASSYDRTGITYEQYF. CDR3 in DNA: TGTGCCAGCAGCTATGATCGGACAGGGATCACCTACGAGCAGTACTTC.

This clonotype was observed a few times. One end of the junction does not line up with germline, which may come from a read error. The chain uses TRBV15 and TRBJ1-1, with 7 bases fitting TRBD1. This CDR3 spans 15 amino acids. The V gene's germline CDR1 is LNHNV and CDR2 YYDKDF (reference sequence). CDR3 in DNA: TGTGCCACCAGCGGAGACAGGGTAGGGAACACTGAAGCTTTCTTT. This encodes CATSGDRVGNTEAFF.

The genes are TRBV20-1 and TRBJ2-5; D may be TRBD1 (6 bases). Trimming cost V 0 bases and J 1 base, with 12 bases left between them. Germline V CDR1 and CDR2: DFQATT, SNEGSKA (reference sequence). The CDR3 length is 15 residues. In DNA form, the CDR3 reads TGCAGTGCTAGAGACCCGGGACAAACCCAAGAGACCCAGTACTTC. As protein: CSARDPGQTQETQYF.

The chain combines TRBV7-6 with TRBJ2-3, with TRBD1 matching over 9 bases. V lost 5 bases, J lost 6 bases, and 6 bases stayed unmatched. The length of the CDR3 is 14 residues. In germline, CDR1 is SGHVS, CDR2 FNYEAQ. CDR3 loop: CASSAGQGIDTQYF. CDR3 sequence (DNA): TGTGCCAGCAGCGCGGGACAGGGAATCGATACGCAGTATTTT.

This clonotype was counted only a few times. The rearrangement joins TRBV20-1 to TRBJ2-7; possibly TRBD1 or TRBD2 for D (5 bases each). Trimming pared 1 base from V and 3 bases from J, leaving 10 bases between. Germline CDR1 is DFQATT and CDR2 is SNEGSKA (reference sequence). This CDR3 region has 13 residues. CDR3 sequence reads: CSARGDGDYEQYF. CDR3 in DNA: TGCAGTGCTAGAGGGGACGGAGACTACGAGCAGTACTTC.

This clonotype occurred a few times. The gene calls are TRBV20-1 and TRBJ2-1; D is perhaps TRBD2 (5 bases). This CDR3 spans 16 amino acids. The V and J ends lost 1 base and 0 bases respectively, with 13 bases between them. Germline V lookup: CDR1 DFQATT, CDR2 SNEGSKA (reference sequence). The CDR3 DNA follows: TGCAGTGCTAGAGTAAGGACCGGGAACTCCTACAATGAGCAGTTCTTC. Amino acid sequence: CSARVRTGNSYNEQFF.

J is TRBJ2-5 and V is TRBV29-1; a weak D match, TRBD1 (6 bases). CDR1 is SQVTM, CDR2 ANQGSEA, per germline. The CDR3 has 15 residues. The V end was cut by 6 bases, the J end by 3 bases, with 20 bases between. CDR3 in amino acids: CSVQTGTWIKETQYF. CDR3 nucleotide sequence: TGCAGCGTCCAAACCGGGACATGGATTAAAGAGACCCAGTACTTC.

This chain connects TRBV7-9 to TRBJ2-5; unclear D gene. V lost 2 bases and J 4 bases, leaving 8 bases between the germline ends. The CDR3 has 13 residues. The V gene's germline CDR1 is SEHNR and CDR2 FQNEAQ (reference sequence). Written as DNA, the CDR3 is TGTGCCAGCAGCTTACCCGCCCGAGAGACCCAGTACTTC. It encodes CASSLPARETQYF.

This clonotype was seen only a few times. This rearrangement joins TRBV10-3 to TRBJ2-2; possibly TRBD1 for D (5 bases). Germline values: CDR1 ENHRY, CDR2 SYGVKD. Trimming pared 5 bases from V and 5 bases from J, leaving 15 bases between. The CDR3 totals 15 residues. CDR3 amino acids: CAISSPGRGTGELFF. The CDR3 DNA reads TGTGCCATCAGTTCACCAGGGCGAGGAACCGGGGAGCTGTTTTTT.

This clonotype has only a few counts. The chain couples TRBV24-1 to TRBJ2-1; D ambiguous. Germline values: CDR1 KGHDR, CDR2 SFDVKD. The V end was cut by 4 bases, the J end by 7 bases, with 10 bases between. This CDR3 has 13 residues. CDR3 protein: CATSDPIANEQFF. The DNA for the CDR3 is TGTGCCACCAGTGACCCGATCGCGAATGAGCAGTTCTTC.

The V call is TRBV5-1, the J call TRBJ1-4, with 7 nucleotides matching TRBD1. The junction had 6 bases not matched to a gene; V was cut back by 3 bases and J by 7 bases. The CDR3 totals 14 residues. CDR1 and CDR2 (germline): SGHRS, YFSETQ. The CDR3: CASSSGQEGEKLFF. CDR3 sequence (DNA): TGCGCCAGCAGCTCCGGACAGGAAGGTGAAAAACTGTTTTTT. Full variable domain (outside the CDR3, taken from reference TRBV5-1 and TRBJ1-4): KAGVTQTPRYLIKTRGQQVTLSCSPISGHRSVSWYQQTPGQGLQFLFEYFSETQRNKGNFPGRFSGRQFSNSRSEMNVSTLELGDSALYLCASSSGQEGEKLFFGSGTQLSVL.

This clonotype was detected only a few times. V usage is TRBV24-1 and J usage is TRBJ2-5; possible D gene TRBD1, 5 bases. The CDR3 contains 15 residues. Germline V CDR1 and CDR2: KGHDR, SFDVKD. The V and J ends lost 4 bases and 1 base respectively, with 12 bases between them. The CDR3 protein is CATSDSGSFQETQYF. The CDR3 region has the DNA TGTGCCACCAGTGACTCAGGGTCGTTCCAAGAGACCCAGTACTTC.

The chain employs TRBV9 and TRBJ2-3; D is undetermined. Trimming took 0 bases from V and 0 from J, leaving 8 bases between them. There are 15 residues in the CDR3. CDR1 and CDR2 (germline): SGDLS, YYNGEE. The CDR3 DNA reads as TGTGCCAGCAGCGTAGACGGAACTAGCACAGATACGCAGTATTTT. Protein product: CASSVDGTSTDTQYF.

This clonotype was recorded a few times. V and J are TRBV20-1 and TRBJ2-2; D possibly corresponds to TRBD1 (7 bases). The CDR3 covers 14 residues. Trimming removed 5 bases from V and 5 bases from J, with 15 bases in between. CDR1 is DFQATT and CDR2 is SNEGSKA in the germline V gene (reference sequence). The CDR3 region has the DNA TGCAGTGCTCCCGATCAGGGGGGTACCGGGGAGCTGTTTTTT. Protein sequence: CSAPDQGGTGELFF.

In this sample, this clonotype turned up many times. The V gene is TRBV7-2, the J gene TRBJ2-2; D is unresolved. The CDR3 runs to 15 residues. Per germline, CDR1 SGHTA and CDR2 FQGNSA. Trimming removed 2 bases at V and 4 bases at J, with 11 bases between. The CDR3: CASSLTPQVTGELFF. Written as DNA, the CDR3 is TGTGCCAGCAGCTTAACCCCCCAGGTCACCGGGGAGCTGTTTTTT.